The clone carrying this T cell receptor beta chain was seen a few times. The data belong to a study of patients and donors after allogeneic stem cell transplantation. TCRdb re-derived calls from the RT-PCR reads in MiXCR, one entry per CDR3 protein. The repertoire has about 72,000 distinct CDR3 sequences, about a quarter of them found once; the top ten carry roughly 29%. This CDR3 region has 14 residues. Per the germline V gene, CDR1 is SEHNR and CDR2 is FQNEAQ (reference sequence). With 5 bases clipped from V and 6 bases from J, the junction kept 7 bases outside the gene matches. The sample was blood, either unsorted or a sorted T cell fraction (not recorded which). This chain uses TRBV7-9 with TRBJ2-7; 10 bases map to TRBD1. This TCR was sampled from a human donor who was either an allogeneic HSCT recipient or a stem cell or donor lymphocyte infusion donor (not recorded which). It is not recorded whose cells these are; they may come from a transplant donor. The CDR3 DNA reads as TGTGCCAGCAGCCGGACAGGGGGGCGGTCCGAGCAGTACTTC. Its translation: CASSRTGGRSEQYF.